Shown below are 23 T cell receptor beta chains from a single sample sequenced in a study of post-analysis software for immune sequencing data. Unique molecular identifiers featured in each of the TCR beta cDNA libraries. TCRdb reprocessed the PCR reads via MiXCR and lists one record per CDR3 protein. The sample holds roughly 540,000 distinct CDR3 sequences, approximately 34% seen once. Antigens for these TCRs are unknown. Study-wide points: TRBV segments more frequent in patients than in controls numbered roughly 5 and included TRBV5-6, TRBV5-1 and TRBV20-1.

Sequencing was performed on blood. The origin of the receptors is a girl aged 2-17 years with multiple sclerosis.

The sample holds a few counts of this clonotype. The rearrangement uses TRBV7-9 and TRBJ2-7; TRBD1 agrees at 8 bases. Germline lookup yields CDR1 SEHNR and CDR2 FQNEAQ (reference sequence). The ends lost 1 base at V and 2 bases at J; junction bases unmatched: 1. This CDR3 contains 14 residues. CDR3 region: CASSLGDRTYEQYF. The CDR3 bases are TGTGCCAGCAGCTTAGGGGACAGGACCTACGAGCAGTACTTC.

This clonotype was picked up a small number of times. The J gene is TRBJ1-5, the V gene TRBV12-3 or TRBV12-4, with 8 nucleotides matching TRBD1. The CDR3 runs to 14 residues. V lost 5 bases and J lost 5; bases outside the gene matches: 5. The CDR3, as DNA: TGTGCCAGCAGTAATGGACAGGGCCATCAGCCCCAGCATTTT. It specifies CASSNGQGHQPQHF.

In this sample, this clonotype turned up many times. One junction end disagrees with the germline gene, perhaps due to a read error. The chain employs TRBV29-1 and TRBJ2-5; weak D call: TRBD2 (5 bases). In germline, CDR1 is SQVTM, CDR2 ANQGSEA. The CDR3 has 17 amino acids. DNA for the CDR3: TGCAGCGTCGAAGTCATAAGGCAGGCGGGCTACCAAGAGACCCAGTACTTC. Residues: CSVEVIRQAGYQETQYF.

This clonotype has a count of ten or more. The V call is TRBV7-2, the J call TRBJ2-1; D may be TRBD1 (5 bases). The CDR3 loop spans 15 amino acids. Trimming removed 1 base from V and 2 bases from J, with 9 bases in between. Germline V gene data show CDR1 as SGHTA and CDR2 as FQGNSA. CDR3 sequence: CASSLDLGAYNEQFF. CDR3 nucleotide sequence: TGTGCCAGCAGCTTAGACCTAGGGGCCTACAATGAGCAGTTCTTC. The whole variable domain, filled in from reference TRBV7-2 and TRBJ2-1, reads GAGVSQSPSNKVTEKGKDVELRCDPISGHTALYWYRQSLGQGLEFLIYFQGNSAPDKSGLPSDRFSAERTGGSVSTLTIQRTQQEDSAVYLCASSLDLGAYNEQFFGPGTRLTVL.

The rearrangement joins TRBV5-6 to TRBJ2-7, with 7 bases fitting TRBD1. V shed 4 bases and J 3 bases; nucleotides not matched to a gene: 16. Germline-derived CDR1 and CDR2 are SGHDT and YYEEEE. The CDR3 is 17 amino acids. In nucleotides, the CDR3 is TGTGCCAGCAGCGTAGGATCCGGGACAGAATTATACTACGAGCAGTACTTC. Translating it yields CASSVGSGTELYYEQYF.

This chain's CDR3 is CASSRSLAGGLNVLTF. In DNA form, the CDR3 reads TGTGCCAGCAGTCGATCCCTAGCGGGGGGCCTCAACGTCCTGACTTTC. This chain joins TRBV27 and TRBJ2-6; 11 bases map to TRBD2. The ends lost 5 bases at V and 9 bases at J; junction bases unmatched: 9. The CDR3 has 16 amino acids. Germline V gives CDR1 MNHEY, CDR2 SMNVEV (reference sequence).

On this clonotype itself: Since a much larger clone is just one base distant, this may be a read error. V gene TRBV7-2 combines with J gene TRBJ2-3; TRBD1 or TRBD2 may be the D gene (5 bases each). Germline CDR1 and CDR2: SGHTA and FQGNSA. The CDR3 runs to 18 residues. Trimming removed 7 bases at V and 1 base at J, with 24 bases between. The CDR3 sequence: CASNSPLGASGGTDTQYF. DNA for the CDR3: TGTGCCAGCAACTCCCCGCTCGGGGCCAGCGGAGGCACAGATACGCAGTATTTT.

The chain employs TRBV15 and TRBJ1-2, with D tentatively TRBD1 (5 bases). CDR3 length: 12 amino acids. V was pared by 5 bases and J by 8 bases, with 12 bases between. Per the germline V gene, CDR1 is LNHNV and CDR2 is YYDKDF (reference sequence). CDR3: CATSGLGQGYTF. As DNA, the CDR3 is TGTGCCACCAGCGGATTGGGGCAGGGCTACACCTTC.

J is TRBJ2-1 and V is TRBV5-6; D is ambiguous. The ends were cut back, 1 base at V and 5 bases at J, with 10 bases in the middle. CDR3 length: 14 residues. Looked up from germline, CDR1 is SGHDT and CDR2 is YYEEEE. Here the CDR3 DNA reads TGTGCCAGCAGCTTGCCAGGATTCAACAATGAGCAGTTCTTC. Its translation: CASSLPGFNNEQFF.

The chain links TRBV4-1 to TRBJ1-1; D is ambiguous. Germline CDR1 is MGHRA and CDR2 is YSYEKL. Trimming removed 0 bases from V and 11 bases from J, with 25 bases in between. The CDR3 contains 17 residues. CDR3 nucleotide sequence: TGCGCCAGCAGCCAAGACCCCTCAGAAGGCCGGCGATTGTGGGCTTTCTTT. Protein sequence: CASSQDPSEGRRLWAFF.

A few counts support this clonotype. V usage is TRBV15 and J usage is TRBJ2-1; 11 nucleotides match TRBD1. The CDR3 contains 13 residues. Germline V CDR1 and CDR2: LNHNV, YYDKDF (reference sequence). V shed 5 bases, J shed 9 bases, and the junction held 3 bases outside the gene matches. The CDR3 DNA follows: TGTGCCACCAGCGGACAGGGGGCGGTTGAGCAGTTCTTC. It encodes CATSGQGAVEQFF.

This clonotype was seen more than once but under ten times. The V call is TRBV5-1, the J call TRBJ2-4, with 9 bases lining up with TRBD1. In germline, CDR1 is SGHRS, CDR2 YFSETQ. CDR3 length equals 16 residues. V trimming: 0 bases; J trimming: 13 bases; junction bases outside the gene matches: 14. As DNA, the CDR3 is TGCGCCAGCAGCTTGGCCGGGACAGGGTTGGCTACAGAGCAGTACTTC. This sequence encodes CASSLAGTGLATEQYF.

This clonotype was observed a single time. V usage is TRBV12-3 or TRBV12-4 and J usage is TRBJ2-2, with 7 positions matching TRBD2. J lost 3 bases, V lost 6 bases, and 16 bases had no gene match. The CDR3 is made up of 18 amino acids. The CDR3 region has the DNA TGTGCCAGCAGGCCTAGCGGTTGGGGGAGAGCGGACACCGGGGAGCTGTTTTTT. This codes for CASRPSGWGRADTGELFF.

This clonotype was counted a single time. The chain joins TRBV5-1 to TRBJ2-5; 11 bases align to TRBD2. Per the germline V gene, CDR1 is SGHRS and CDR2 is YFSETQ. J gave up 5 bases and V 1 base, and 16 bases lay outside the gene matches. The CDR3 consists of 19 residues. Here the CDR3 reads CASSLYSGGAQVQQETQYF. As DNA, the CDR3 is TGCGCCAGCAGCTTGTATAGCGGGGGGGCACAGGTCCAGCAGGAGACCCAGTACTTC.

This clonotype was observed many times. The rearrangement joins TRBV20-1 to TRBJ2-5, with 7 bases that match TRBD2. Unmatched junction bases numbered 4, after V lost 2 bases and J lost 1 base. The CDR3 is 14 amino acids. Per the germline V gene, CDR1 is DFQATT and CDR2 is SNEGSKA (reference sequence). CDR3 in amino acids: CSARQLAIQETQYF. CDR3 DNA: TGCAGTGCTAGACAACTAGCGATCCAAGAGACCCAGTACTTC.

V gene TRBV15 combines with J gene TRBJ1-1; no clear D gene. The V gene's germline CDR1 is LNHNV and CDR2 YYDKDF (reference sequence). The CDR3 has 13 amino acids. With 0 bases removed from V and 8 bases from J, the gap between germline ends came to 10 bases. CDR3 in amino acids: CATSREPTPEAFF. CDR3 in DNA: TGTGCCACCAGCAGAGAGCCCACCCCCGAAGCTTTCTTT.

The genes are TRBV20-1 and TRBJ2-3, with TRBD2 identical over 8 bases. Germline CDR1 is DFQATT and CDR2 is SNEGSKA (reference sequence). V dropped 1 base and J dropped 5; count of bases not matched to a gene: 5. The CDR3 consists of 14 residues. The CDR3, as DNA: TGCAGTGCTAGAGTGCGAAGCGGGGGAGATACGCAGTATTTT. Its translation is CSARVRSGGDTQYF.

This clonotype was counted only a few times. The V call is TRBV20-1, the J call TRBJ1-4; weak D call: TRBD1 (6 bases). This CDR3 comprises 14 residues. Trimming removed 5 bases from V and 3 bases from J, with 13 bases in between. Per germline, CDR1 DFQATT and CDR2 SNEGSKA (reference sequence). In nucleotides, the CDR3 is TGCAGTGCTTTACGGGGACAACCTAATGAAAAACTGTTTTTT. It yields the protein CSALRGQPNEKLFF.

This clonotype was counted a few times. This rearrangement joins TRBV21-1 to TRBJ2-7; the table's D call TRBD2 went unverified against the DNA. TRBV21-1 is recorded as a pseudogene. The CDR3 is 15 amino acids. The CDR3 bases are TGTGCCAGCAGCATCCAACGACTAGCGGCCTACGAGCAGTACTTC. Encoded protein: CASSIQRLAAYEQYF.

The chain couples TRBV19 to TRBJ1-2; weak D call: TRBD1 (5 bases). The CDR3 totals 12 residues. V lost 7 bases and J 7 bases, leaving 13 bases between the germline ends. Per germline, CDR1 LNHDA and CDR2 SQIVND (reference sequence). The CDR3 sequence: CASTGGYTGYTF. As DNA, the CDR3 is TGTGCCAGTACGGGGGGGTATACTGGCTACACCTTC.

The rearrangement uses TRBV29-1 and TRBJ1-2; TRBD1 agrees at 8 bases. CDR1 SQVTM and CDR2 ANQGSEA come from the germline V gene. CDR3 length: 14 amino acids. The J segment lost 8 bases and the V segment lost 5 bases, leaving 13 bases of the junction unmatched. CDR3 DNA: TGCAGCGTTTGGGGCAGGGGGCTAGATAGGGGCTACACCTTC. This encodes CSVWGRGLDRGYTF. Looking up the rest from reference TRBV29-1 and TRBJ1-2 gives the full variable domain: SAVISQKPSRDICQRGTSLTIQCQVDSQVTMMFWYRQQPGQSLTLIATANQGSEATYESGFVIDKFPISRPNLTFSTLTVSNMSPEDSSIYLCSVWGRGLDRGYTFGSGTRLTVV.

This clonotype appeared many times. This chain links TRBV5-1 with TRBJ2-3; possibly TRBD2 for D (5 bases). Deletions cut 3 bases from V and 0 bases from J, with 11 bases between. This CDR3 has 15 amino acids. The germline CDR1 and CDR2 sequences are SGHRS and YFSETQ. The CDR3: CASSWEILSTDTQYF. CDR3 nucleotides: TGCGCCAGCAGCTGGGAGATTCTTAGCACAGATACGCAGTATTTT.

This clonotype was recorded a few times. The chain employs TRBV6-5 and TRBJ2-7, with TRBD2 identical over 7 bases. J lost 2 bases, V lost 4 bases, and 2 bases had no gene match. This CDR3 comprises 13 residues. Germline CDR1 is MNHEY and CDR2 is SVGAGI. The CDR3, as DNA: TGTGCCAGCAGTTGGGCGGGGGCCTACGAGCAGTACTTC. As protein: CASSWAGAYEQYF.